A single sample gave rise to the 31 T cell receptor beta chains below, sequenced in a study of cytomegalovirus exposure and HLA in healthy donors. The primer mix had 60 Vbeta and 13 Jbeta primers. The protocol was immunoSEQ multiplex PCR, while the TCRdb copy is restricted to in-frame clones and leaves out a portion. This sample has 150,000 to 200,000 clones, with about 75% found just once. The source material was PBMCs. These receptors all stem from a female donor in good health and CMV-seronegative.

In its sample, this clone was seen a few times. This rearrangement joins TRBV21-1 to TRBJ1-2. TRBV21-1 is a known pseudogene. The CDR3 is 13 amino acids. In nucleotides, the CDR3 is TGTGCCAGCAGCAGGGAGGTGCTCTATGGCTACACCTTC. Protein product: CASSREVLYGYTF.

This chain connects TRBV5-6 to TRBJ2-1; TRBD2 agrees at 7 bases. With V trimmed by 2 bases and J by 7 bases, 9 bases remained unmatched. The CDR3 has 15 residues. In germline, CDR1 is SGHDT, CDR2 YYEEEE. CDR3 residues: CASSFGGVPTNEQFF. CDR3 in DNA: TGTGCCAGCAGCTTTGGGGGGGTACCTACGAATGAGCAGTTCTTC.

This clone appeared a single time. The chain carries TRBV28 and TRBJ1-2; TRBD1 aligns across 9 bases. The germline V gene encodes CDR1 MDHEN and CDR2 SYDVKM. Unmatched junction bases numbered 5, after V lost 6 bases and J lost 6 bases. The CDR3 totals 13 residues. For the CDR3, the DNA is TGTGCCAGCAGAAGGGACAGGGCGAATGGCTACACCTTC. Its translation is CASRRDRANGYTF.

This clone has just one count. The chain couples TRBV5-8 to TRBJ2-7; D may be TRBD2 (5 bases). V lost 3 bases and J lost 9, with 7 bases in between. Germline V gives CDR1 SGHTS, CDR2 YDEGEE. This CDR3 is 10 amino acids long. CDR3 nucleotides: TGTGCCAGCAGCTCCAGCGGGCAGTACTTC. This encodes CASSSSGQYF.

The chain employs TRBV9 and TRBJ2-2, with 11 bases matching TRBD2. Germline V gives CDR1 SGDLS, CDR2 YYNGEE. V lost 3 bases to trimming and J lost 0 bases; unmatched junction nucleotides: 7. The CDR3 extends over 18 amino acids. In DNA, the CDR3 is TGTGCCAGCAGCGGCCTAGCTAGCGGGGGGACGAACACCGGGGAGCTGTTTTTT. Its protein is CASSGLASGGTNTGELFF.

The chain combines TRBV5-6 with TRBJ2-7, with TRBD2 identical over 11 bases. J gave up 2 bases and V 1 base, and 5 bases lay outside the gene matches. Germline V CDR1 and CDR2: SGHDT, YYEEEE. The CDR3 has 16 residues. The CDR3 DNA follows: TGTGCCAGCAGCTTGCGGACTAGCGGGCGAACCTACGAGCAGTACTTC. Translation: CASSLRTSGRTYEQYF. The full variable domain, rest sourced from reference TRBV5-6 and TRBJ2-7, is DAGVTQSPTHLIKTRGQQVTLRCSPKSGHDTVSWYQQALGQGPQFIFQYYEEEERQRGNFPDRFSGHQFPNYSSELNVNALLLGDSALYLCASSLRTSGRTYEQYFGPGTRLTVT.

This clone was seen a handful of times. The chain links TRBV6-5 to TRBJ1-5, with 9 positions matching TRBD1. CDR1 and CDR2 from the germline V gene are MNHEY and SVGAGI. The junction had 6 bases not matched to a gene; V was cut back by 6 bases and J by 3 bases. This CDR3 has 15 residues. CDR3 nucleotides: TGTGCCAGCAGCTCCGGGACAGGGATCAATCAGCCCCAGCATTTT. Amino acid sequence: CASSSGTGINQPQHF.

The V gene is TRBV20-1, the J gene TRBJ1-1; a weak D match, TRBD1 (5 bases). The V gene lost 5 bases and the J gene lost 5 bases, with 9 bases spanning the gap. Germline CDR1 and CDR2: DFQATT and SNEGSKA (reference sequence). This CDR3 has 11 amino acids. The CDR3 region is CSALRQTEAFF. The CDR3 DNA follows: TGCAGTGCTTTACGACAGACTGAAGCTTTCTTT.

This clone was seen a handful of times. This specimen includes other DNA sequences encoding the same CDR3. The CDR3, as DNA: TGCGCCAGCAGCCCGGGACAGGCTAACTATGGCTACACCTTC. Amino acids: CASSPGQANYGYTF. The chain carries TRBV5-1 and TRBJ1-2, with 8 bases fitting TRBD1. The ends lost 4 bases at V and 0 bases at J; junction bases unmatched: 2. The CDR3 consists of 14 residues. CDR1 SGHRS and CDR2 YFSETQ come from the germline V gene.

This chain connects TRBV11-2 to TRBJ2-5; TRBD2 agrees at 7 bases. CDR1 SGHAT and CDR2 FQNNGV come from the germline V gene. The CDR3 contains 15 residues. V shed 4 bases and J 1 base; nucleotides not matched to a gene: 6. This CDR3 is CASSSFGGVQETQYF. CDR3 DNA: TGTGCCAGCAGCTCCTTTGGGGGGGTCCAAGAGACCCAGTACTTC. The full variable domain, its missing parts supplied by reference TRBV11-2 and TRBJ2-5, is EAGVAQSPRYKIIEKRQSVAFWCNPISGHATLYWYQQILGQGPKLLIQFQNNGVVDDSQLPKDRFSAERLKGVDSTLKIQPAKLEDSAVYLCASSSFGGVQETQYFGPGTRLLVL.

This clone was detected only a few times. J is TRBJ1-1 and V is TRBV9, with 12 positions matching TRBD1. The length of the CDR3 is 15 residues. Germline CDR1 SGDLS, CDR2 YYNGEE. J gave up 5 bases and V 3 bases, and 5 bases lay outside the gene matches. Written as DNA, the CDR3 is TGTGCCAGCAGCGGGGGGACAGGGGGCATAACTGAAGCTTTCTTT. Translating it yields CASSGGTGGITEAFF. Using reference TRBV9 and TRBJ1-1 for the parts outside the CDR3, the full variable domain is DSGVTQTPKHLITATGQRVTLRCSPRSGDLSVYWYQQSLDQGLQFLIQYYNGEERAKGNILERFSAQQFPDLHSELNLSSLELGDSALYFCASSGGTGGITEAFFGQGTRLTVV.

J is TRBJ2-4 and V is TRBV27; D call uncertain. The germline V gene has CDR1 MNHEY and CDR2 SMNVEV (reference sequence). The CDR3 runs 14 residues. V was clipped by 4 bases and J by 2 bases, with 9 bases between them. Here the CDR3 reads CASSSSNPKNIQYF. CDR3 DNA: TGTGCCAGCAGTTCTTCTAACCCCAAAAACATTCAGTACTTC.

The genes are TRBV12-5 and TRBJ2-5, with D possibly being TRBD2 (5 bases). Looked up from germline, CDR1 is LGHNT and CDR2 is FRNRAP. V lost 0 bases and J 6 bases, leaving 8 bases between the germline ends. This CDR3 region has 13 residues. CDR3 loop: CASGLVNGKTQYF. CDR3 coding DNA: TGTGCTAGTGGTTTGGTAAACGGGAAGACCCAGTACTTC.

This rearrangement joins TRBV19 to TRBJ2-3; 7 bases align to TRBD1. The CDR3 loop spans 15 amino acids. Germline V gene lookup returns CDR1 LNHDA and CDR2 SQIVND (reference sequence). V shed 3 bases, J shed 3 bases, and the junction held 6 bases outside the gene matches. CDR3 coding DNA: TGTGCCAGTAGTATCCCGGGACAGATAACAGATACGCAGTATTTT. It translates to CASSIPGQITDTQYF.

The V and J genes are TRBV6-1 and TRBJ1-2; 12 bases fit TRBD1. Germline CDR1 reads MNHNS; CDR2 reads SASEGT. CDR3 length: 14 residues. V lost 8 bases to trimming and J lost 8 bases; unmatched junction nucleotides: 9. The chain's CDR3 is CASLTGTGGAGYTF. As DNA, the CDR3 is TGTGCCAGCTTAACGGGGACAGGGGGCGCCGGCTACACCTTC.

This clone turned up a few times. CDR3 residues: CASSPRLAGGLNEQFF. The DNA of the CDR3 is TGTGCCAGCAGCCCCAGACTAGCGGGAGGCCTCAATGAGCAGTTCTTC. V usage is TRBV7-9 and J usage is TRBJ2-1, with TRBD2 matching 13 bases. The V and J ends lost 5 bases and 6 bases, in that order; junction bases with no gene match: 7. Germline V gives CDR1 SEHNR, CDR2 FQNEAQ (reference sequence). The CDR3 is 16 amino acids.

The chain links TRBV28 to TRBJ1-1; D may be TRBD1 (5 bases). The CDR3 extends over 14 amino acids. Germline loops: CDR1 MDHEN, CDR2 SYDVKM. V lost 7 bases, J lost 4 bases, and 16 bases lay in between. The CDR3 region is CASIPPGGGTEAFF. The CDR3 DNA follows: TGTGCCAGCATTCCCCCGGGGGGGGGCACTGAAGCTTTCTTT.

The chain uses TRBV28 and TRBJ2-2; 12 nucleotides align to TRBD2. The V gene end was trimmed by 11 bases and the J gene end by 3 bases; junction bases not matched to a gene: 10. The CDR3 is 16 amino acids. Germline assignment: CDR1 MDHEN and CDR2 SYDVKM. CDR3 DNA sequence: TGTGCCTCAGCTTTTCGACTAGCGGGAGACACCGGGGAGCTGTTTTTT. Its protein product is CASAFRLAGDTGELFF.

The gene calls are TRBV18 and TRBJ1-1; D is possibly TRBD1 (6 bases). Trimming stripped 8 bases from V and 5 bases from J, with 18 bases between. Germline V gives CDR1 KGHSH, CDR2 LQKENI. The CDR3 sequence is 14 residues long. The CDR3: CASTQGQGSTEAFF. For the CDR3, the DNA is TGTGCCAGCACCCAGGGGCAGGGGAGTACTGAAGCTTTCTTT.

This sequence joins TRBV7-2 and TRBJ2-7, with TRBD2 as a possible D gene (5 bases). The CDR3 is 15 residues long. Trimming took off 0 bases at V and 2 bases at J, with 11 bases between the two ends. The V gene's germline CDR1 is SGHTA and CDR2 FQGNSA. CDR3 loop: CASSLARDPAYEQYF. The CDR3 DNA is TGTGCCAGCAGCTTAGCTCGGGATCCGGCCTACGAGCAGTACTTC.

This clone turned up a few times. The chain uses TRBV28 and TRBJ1-5, with a weak D call TRBD1 (6 bases). Germline CDR1 is MDHEN and CDR2 is SYDVKM. The ends were cut back, 10 bases at V and 7 bases at J, with 14 bases in the middle. The length of the CDR3 is 12 residues. In nucleotides, the CDR3 is TGTGCCACCAGGACAGTCCCCCAGCCCCAGCATTTT. It is translated as CATRTVPQPQHF.

Concerning this clone itself: The junction departs from the called germline gene at one end, perhaps through a read error. The V gene is TRBV15, the J gene TRBJ1-1; D may be TRBD1 (5 bases). In germline, CDR1 is LNHNV, CDR2 YYDKDF (reference sequence). The CDR3 totals 12 residues. The CDR3 loop reads CATSSSLGGASF. The CDR3 DNA reads TGTGCCACCAGTTCGTCACTGGGCGGGGCTTCCTTT. The complete variable domain, with remaining parts taken from reference TRBV15 and TRBJ1-1, reads DAMVIQNPRYQVTQFGKPVTLSCSQTLNHNVMYWYQQKSSQAPKLLFHYYDKDFNNEADTPDNFQSRRPNTSFCFLDIRSPGLGDTAMYLCATSSSLGGASFGQGTRLTVV.

The rearrangement uses TRBV11-2 and TRBJ2-7, with 7 nucleotides matching TRBD2. In germline, CDR1 is SGHAT, CDR2 FQNNGV. This CDR3 has 15 amino acids. After removal of 1 base from V and 4 bases from J, the junction contained 7 bases not matched to a gene. The CDR3 spells CASSLVGSGRYEQYF. CDR3 in DNA: TGTGCCAGCAGCTTAGTAGGTAGCGGGCGGTACGAGCAGTACTTC.

V is TRBV4-3 and J is TRBJ2-1, with TRBD2 identical over 7 bases. Germline V gene data show CDR1 as LGHNA and CDR2 as YSLEER. The CDR3 spans 15 residues. After removal of 1 base from V and 6 bases from J, the junction contained 6 bases not matched to a gene. CDR3 bases: TGCGCCAGCAGCCAAGTTGCTAGCGGCTCCAATGAGCAGTTCTTC. Translation gives CASSQVASGSNEQFF.

The V gene is TRBV27, the J gene TRBJ2-1; the D is unclear. V gave up 8 bases and J gave up 9 bases, with 11 bases separating them. In germline, CDR1 is MNHEY, CDR2 SMNVEV (reference sequence). The CDR3 sequence is 11 residues long. CDR3 residues: CASRVGVEQFF. CDR3 DNA: TGTGCCAGCCGCGTTGGAGTTGAGCAGTTCTTC.

The chain couples TRBV11-2 to TRBJ2-1; 14 positions match TRBD2. Trimming at V came to 5 bases and at J to 5 bases, leaving 5 bases not matched to a gene. This CDR3 has 16 amino acids. Germline lookup yields CDR1 SGHAT and CDR2 FQNNGV. The CDR3 nucleotides read TGTGCCAGCAGCACCGGACTAGCGGGGGGAAACAATGAGCAGTTCTTC. Protein product: CASSTGLAGGNNEQFF.

The J gene is TRBJ1-6, the V gene TRBV7-2; D gene uncertain. V dropped 5 bases and J dropped 7 bases, with 18 bases sitting between them. The CDR3 length is 16 residues. Germline loops: CDR1 SGHTA, CDR2 FQGNSA. DNA of the CDR3: TGTGCCAGCAGCCCCGGGTCCACTCTGAGCAATTCACCCCTCCACTTT. Amino acids: CASSPGSTLSNSPLHF.

This rearrangement joins TRBV13 to TRBJ2-5, with 7 bases aligning to TRBD2. CDR3 length equals 17 residues. Germline loops: CDR1 PRHDT, CDR2 FYEKMQ (reference sequence). V dropped 5 bases and J dropped 9; count of bases not matched to a gene: 21. The CDR3 region is CASSPLINPSGPGAQYF. The CDR3 DNA reads TGTGCCAGCAGCCCTCTCATAAACCCTAGCGGACCTGGGGCCCAGTACTTC.

CDR3 residues: CASSLRLSGSHGETQYF. The CDR3 DNA sequence: TGTGCCAGCAGTTTAAGGCTTAGCGGGAGCCACGGGGAGACCCAGTACTTC. This chain uses TRBV28 with TRBJ2-5; 9 nucleotides align to TRBD2. The CDR3 runs 17 residues. V gave up 2 bases and J gave up 5 bases; unmatched junction bases: 12. Germline V gives CDR1 MDHEN, CDR2 SYDVKM.

The chain couples TRBV6-4 to TRBJ2-1; no definite D call. Trimming stripped 0 bases from V and 10 bases from J, with 10 bases between. The CDR3 is made up of 13 amino acids. Germline CDR1 MRHNA, CDR2 SNTAGT. This CDR3 is CASSDSSTSEQFF. The DNA for the CDR3 is TGTGCCAGCAGTGACTCGAGCACGTCGGAGCAGTTCTTC.

This clone was recorded a few times. This chain uses TRBV15 with TRBJ2-1, with 13 bases aligning to TRBD2. After removal of 2 bases from V and 0 bases from J, the junction contained 10 bases not matched to a gene. CDR3 size: 20 residues. Germline values: CDR1 LNHNV, CDR2 YYDKDF (reference sequence). The CDR3 coding sequence is TGTGCCACCAGCAGACCCCCGACTAGCGGGAGGTCCAGCTCCTACAATGAGCAGTTCTTC. Residues: CATSRPPTSGRSSSYNEQFF.